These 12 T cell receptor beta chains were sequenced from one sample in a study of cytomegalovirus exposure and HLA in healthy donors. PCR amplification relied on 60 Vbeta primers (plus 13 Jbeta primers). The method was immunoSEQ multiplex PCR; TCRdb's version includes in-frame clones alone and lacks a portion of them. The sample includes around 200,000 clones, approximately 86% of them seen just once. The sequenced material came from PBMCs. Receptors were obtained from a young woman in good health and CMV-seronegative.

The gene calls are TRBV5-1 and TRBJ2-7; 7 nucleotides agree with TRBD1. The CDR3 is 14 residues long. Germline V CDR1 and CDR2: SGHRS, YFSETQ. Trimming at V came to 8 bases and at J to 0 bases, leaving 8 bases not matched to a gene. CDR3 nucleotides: TGCGCCAGTTCCCAGGGGGTACACTCCTACGAGCAGTACTTC. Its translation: CASSQGVHSYEQYF.

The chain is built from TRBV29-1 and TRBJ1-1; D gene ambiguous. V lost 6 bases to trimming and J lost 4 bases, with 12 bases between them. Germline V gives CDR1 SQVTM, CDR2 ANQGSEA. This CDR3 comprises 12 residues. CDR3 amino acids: CSVAQDTTEAFF. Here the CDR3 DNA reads TGCAGCGTCGCTCAAGACACCACTGAAGCTTTCTTT. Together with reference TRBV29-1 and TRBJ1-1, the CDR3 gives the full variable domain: SAVISQKPSRDICQRGTSLTIQCQVDSQVTMMFWYRQQPGQSLTLIATANQGSEATYESGFVIDKFPISRPNLTFSTLTVSNMSPEDSSIYLCSVAQDTTEAFFGQGTRLTVV.

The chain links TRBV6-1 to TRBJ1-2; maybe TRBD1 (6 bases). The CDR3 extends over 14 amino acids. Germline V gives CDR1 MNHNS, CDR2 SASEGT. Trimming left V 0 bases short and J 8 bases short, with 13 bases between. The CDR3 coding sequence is TGTGCCAGCAGTGAAGCAGGGGGAGGGTTCGGCTACACCTTC. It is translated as CASSEAGGGFGYTF.

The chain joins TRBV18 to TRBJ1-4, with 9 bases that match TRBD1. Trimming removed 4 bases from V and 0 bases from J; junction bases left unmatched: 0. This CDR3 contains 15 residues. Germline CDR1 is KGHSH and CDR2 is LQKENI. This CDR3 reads CASSRQGATNEKLFF. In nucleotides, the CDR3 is TGTGCCAGCTCACGACAGGGGGCAACTAATGAAAAACTGTTTTTT.

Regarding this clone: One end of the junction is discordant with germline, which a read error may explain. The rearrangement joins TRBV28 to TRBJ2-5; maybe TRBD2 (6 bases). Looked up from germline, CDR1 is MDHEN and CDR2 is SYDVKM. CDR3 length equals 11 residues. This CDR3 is CASINNAGSHF. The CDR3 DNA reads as TGTGCCAGCATCAATAACGCGGGATCCCACTTC.

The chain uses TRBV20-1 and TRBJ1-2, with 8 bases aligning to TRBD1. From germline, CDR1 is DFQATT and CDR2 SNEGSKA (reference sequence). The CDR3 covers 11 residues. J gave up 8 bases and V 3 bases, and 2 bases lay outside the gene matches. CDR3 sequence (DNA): TGCAGTGCTAGTGCAGGGGGCGGCTACACCTTC. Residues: CSASAGGGYTF.

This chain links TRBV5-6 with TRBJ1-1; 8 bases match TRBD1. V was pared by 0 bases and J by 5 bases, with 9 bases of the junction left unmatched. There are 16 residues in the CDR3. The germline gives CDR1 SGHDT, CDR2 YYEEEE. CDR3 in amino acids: CASSLGGGQGWTEAFF. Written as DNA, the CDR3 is TGTGCCAGCAGCTTGGGGGGCGGACAGGGCTGGACTGAAGCTTTCTTT.

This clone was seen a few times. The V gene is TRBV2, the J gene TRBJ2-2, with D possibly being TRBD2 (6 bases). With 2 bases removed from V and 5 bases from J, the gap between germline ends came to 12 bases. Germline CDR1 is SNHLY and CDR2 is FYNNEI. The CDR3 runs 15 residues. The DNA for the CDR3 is TGTGCCAGCAGTGAAAGGAGGGAGTGGACCGGGGAGCTGTTTTTT. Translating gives CASSERREWTGELFF.

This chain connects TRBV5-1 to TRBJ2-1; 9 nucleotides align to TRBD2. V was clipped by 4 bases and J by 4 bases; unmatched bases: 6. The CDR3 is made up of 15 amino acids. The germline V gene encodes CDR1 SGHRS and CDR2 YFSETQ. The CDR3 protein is CASSRRLAEYNEQFF. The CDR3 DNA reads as TGCGCCAGCAGCCGGAGACTAGCGGAATACAATGAGCAGTTCTTC.

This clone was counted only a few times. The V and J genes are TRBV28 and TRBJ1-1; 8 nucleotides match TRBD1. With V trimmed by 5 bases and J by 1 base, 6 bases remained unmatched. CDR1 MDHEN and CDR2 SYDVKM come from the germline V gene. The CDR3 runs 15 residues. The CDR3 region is CASSRTGSTNTEAFF. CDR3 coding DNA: TGTGCCAGCAGTCGGACAGGGTCGACGAACACTGAAGCTTTCTTT.

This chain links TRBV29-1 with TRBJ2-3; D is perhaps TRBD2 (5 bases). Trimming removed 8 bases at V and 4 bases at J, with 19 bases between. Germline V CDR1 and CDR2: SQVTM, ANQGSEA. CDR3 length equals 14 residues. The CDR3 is CSLGDSGVPDTQYF. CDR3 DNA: TGCAGCCTAGGAGACTCCGGGGTCCCAGATACGCAGTATTTT.

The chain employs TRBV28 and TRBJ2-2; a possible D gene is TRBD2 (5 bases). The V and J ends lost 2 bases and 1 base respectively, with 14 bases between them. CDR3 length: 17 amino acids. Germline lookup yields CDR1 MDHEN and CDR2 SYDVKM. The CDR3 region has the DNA TGTGCCAGCAGTTTACCACGGGGAGCGGTGAACACCGGGGAGCTGTTTTTT. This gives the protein CASSLPRGAVNTGELFF.